Listed here is a single T cell receptor beta chain. No cognate antigen has been identified for it. No base qualities exist here, and no much larger clone lies one base off it. Donors formed part of the validation cohort, which comprised fewer than 150 subjects and was distinct from the first cohort of 550 to 850 subjects. Trimming removed 0 bases from V and 3 bases from J, leaving 17 bases between the germline ends. CDR1 and CDR2 (SGHDN, FVKESK) derive from the germline V gene. Its CDR3 holds 17 amino acids, cysteine through phenylalanine. The read is trimmed to its CDR3 DNA, 51 bases read in frame from base 1. Library prep was done by the immunoSEQ multiplex PCR assay. The paper's data handling went like this. A statistical classification framework was developed to diagnose cytomegalovirus status using the catalog of TCR beta chain sequences. TCRdb carries this immuneACCESS record with in-frame sequences only. Its versions omit some clonotypes, under half of them owing to an unresolved V gene in the studies checked, with the rest unexplained. The V and J calls and clone size come from that table; D and trimming were worked out from the DNA. The table for this sample lists about 110,000 clones; roughly 90% of them were counted only once. The biggest ten clones account for 2% to 2.5% of the sample.

The sample originates from a study of cytomegalovirus exposure and HLA in healthy donors (dated by TCRdb to between 2016 and 2019). Regarding the research as a whole: The 700 or so repertoires of the first cohort and the 110 or so validation repertoires were produced on the same platform, according to a later analysis. The study aimed to test whether signatures of past pathogen exposure could be identified by cataloging public T cell receptors. Along with the approximately 700-subject first cohort, a separate validation cohort of some 130 different subjects was used. The study combined high-throughput TCR immunosequencing, statistical association of individual TCRs with disease status, and machine learning to predict cytomegalovirus infection status. What the work shows at the level of the full study, not this receptor alone: In vitro tests confirmed that a few of the cytomegalovirus-associated TCR beta chains recognize cytomegalovirus antigens. Most TCR sequences were observed very rarely across donors, whereas some public TCRs were present in many individuals. A total of fewer than 200 TCR beta chains were listed by the study as associated with cytomegalovirus. According to the authors, the approach could potentially be generalized to other disease states and immunological phenotypes. The classifier was reported to diagnose cytomegalovirus status with high specificity and sensitivity in both the original and validation cohorts. Of the cluster scores, approximately 94% were above 0 in a later analysis, which found that TCRs clustered in the first cohort also tended to co-occur in the approximately 120 validation repertoires. The validation cohort had no HLA typing available for a later analysis, so co-occurrence within that cohort was assessed over all 120 or so repertoires.

Sequences were obtained from PBMCs. The V and J segments used are TRBV14 and TRBJ2-5, and possibly TRBD2, on 5 matching bases. The TCR was taken from a young woman in good health and CMV-seronegative. The CDR3 sequence is CASSQEGVGGWKETQYF. The sequenced DNA: TGTGCCAGCAGCCAAGAGGGAGTCGGCGGCTGGAAAGAGACCCAGTACTTC. With the portions outside the CDR3 filled from the reference TRBV14 and TRBJ2-5 genes, the complete variable region becomes EAGVTQFPSHSVIEKGQTVTLRCDPISGHDNLYWYRRVMGKEIKFLLHFVKESKQDESGMPNNRFLAERTGGTYSTLKVQPAELEDSGVYFCASSQEGVGGWKETQYFGPGTRLLVL.